This T cell receptor beta chain stems from a study of cytomegalovirus exposure and HLA in healthy donors. About the research overall: A previous analysis identified 100 million to 120 million unique TCR beta sequences derived from some 170 million T cells. Within an early data release were tens of millions of unique TCRs drawn from HLA-typed donors.

The study ran its PCR with 60 Vbeta and 13 Jbeta primers. Authors' methods: There were about 80 million unique TCR beta chains by a later count, and 8.5 million to 14 million of them were shared. The assay was immunoSEQ multiplex PCR, and TCRdb's table has in-frame clones only and misses some. That table is the source of V, J and clone size, and D and trimming were worked out from the DNA. The sample has about 160,000 clones; less than 85% are singletons. The source is a man aged 40-55 years in good health and CMV-seronegative. Sequenced material: PBMCs.

CDR3 DNA: TGTGCCAGCAGCTTAGCCGGACAGGGGCGTCGTGAGCAGTTCTTC. Residues: CASSLAGQGRREQFF. The chain combines TRBV7-9 with TRBJ2-1; 9 bases line up with TRBD1. This CDR3 spans 15 amino acids. V was pared by 0 bases and J by 9 bases, with 6 bases of the junction left unmatched. Per germline, CDR1 SEHNR and CDR2 FQNEAQ (reference sequence). The full variable domain, completed using reference TRBV7-9 and TRBJ2-1, is DTGVSQNPRHKITKRGQNVTFRCDPISEHNRLYWYRQTLGQGPEFLTYFQNEAQLEKSRLLSDRFSAERPKGSFSTLEIQRTEQGDSAMYLCASSLAGQGRREQFFGPGTRLTVL.